One and the same sample provided the 20 T cell receptor beta chains below, sequenced in a study of T-cell memory formation after mild COVID-19. TCRdb fed the 5' RACE reads into MiXCR, producing one record per CDR3 protein. Counted here are 150,000 to 200,000 distinct CDR3 sequences, roughly a fifth occurring once; the ten biggest clones make up approximately 22%. Sample: PBMCs or a T cell subset sorted from them (not recorded which). The receptors were sampled from an adult woman who had mild COVID-19 (a few samples of this study predate the infection). Cell type and time point are not known.

The chain has TRBV6-2 or TRBV6-3 and TRBJ2-1, with D perhaps TRBD2 (7 bases). Between the trimmed V and J ends, which lost 7 bases and 4 bases, there was a span of 32 bases. The germline V gene encodes CDR1 MNHEY and CDR2 SVGEGT. This CDR3 has 20 residues. As DNA, the CDR3 is TGTGCCAGCAACAATCATAGGGGGGCGGGAGCCCAATCCACTTACAATGAGCAGTTCTTC. Translated: CASNNHRGAGAQSTYNEQFF.

The chain has TRBV5-1 and TRBJ2-1; the D is unclear. V lost 2 bases and J lost 8, with 8 bases in between. Germline V gene lookup returns CDR1 SGHRS and CDR2 YFSETQ. CDR3 length: 12 amino acids. The chain's CDR3 is CASSFREYEQFF. DNA of the CDR3: TGCGCCAGCAGCTTCCGCGAGTATGAGCAGTTCTTC.

This clonotype has a handful of counts. The chain recombines TRBV30 with TRBJ1-1; weak D call: TRBD1 (5 bases). The ends were cut back, 1 base at V and 0 bases at J, with 12 bases in the middle. CDR1 is GTSNPN and CDR2 is SVGIG in the germline V gene (reference sequence). This CDR3 has 15 amino acids. The CDR3 sequence: CAWSGGSGLNTEAFF. As DNA, the CDR3 is TGTGCCTGGAGTGGGGGGTCGGGATTGAACACTGAAGCTTTCTTT.

The chain joins TRBV7-8 to TRBJ2-5, with 11 positions matching TRBD2. This CDR3 has 14 amino acids. Germline CDR1 is SGHVS and CDR2 is FQNEAQ. Trimming took 3 bases from V and 4 from J; bases not matched to a gene: 1. CDR3 bases: TGTGCCAGCAGCTTTGGACTAGCGGGAGAGACCCAGTACTTC. Protein: CASSFGLAGETQYF.

The chain uses TRBV5-1 and TRBJ2-5; 11 bases line up with TRBD2. J gave up 4 bases and V 3 bases, and 14 bases lay outside the gene matches. The CDR3 has 18 amino acids. Germline V CDR1 and CDR2: SGHRS, YFSETQ. The CDR3 protein is CASSYPGLAEPTPETQYF. The CDR3 nucleotides read TGCGCCAGCAGCTATCCGGGACTAGCGGAGCCAACCCCAGAGACCCAGTACTTC. The whole variable domain, filled in from reference TRBV5-1 and TRBJ2-5, reads KAGVTQTPRYLIKTRGQQVTLSCSPISGHRSVSWYQQTPGQGLQFLFEYFSETQRNKGNFPGRFSGRQFSNSRSEMNVSTLELGDSALYLCASSYPGLAEPTPETQYFGPGTRLLVL.

The chain couples TRBV15 to TRBJ2-3; 8 bases are shared with TRBD2. The V and J ends lost 8 bases and 5 bases, in that order; junction bases with no gene match: 9. This CDR3 has 14 residues. The germline CDR1 and CDR2 sequences are LNHNV and YYDKDF (reference sequence). Here the CDR3 DNA reads TGTGCCACCCTAGAGGCGGGGGGAAAAGATACGCAGTATTTT. Translation gives CATLEAGGKDTQYF.

This chain joins TRBV29-1 and TRBJ1-2; 8 nucleotides match TRBD1. Germline CDR1 is SQVTM and CDR2 is ANQGSEA. This CDR3 spans 13 amino acids. Trimming cost V 6 bases and J 6 bases; bases outside gene matches: 9. The DNA of the CDR3 is TGCAGCGTCGAGACAGGGGAGATGCATGGCTACACCTTC. It specifies CSVETGEMHGYTF. Using reference TRBV29-1 and TRBJ1-2 for the parts outside the CDR3, the full variable domain is SAVISQKPSRDICQRGTSLTIQCQVDSQVTMMFWYRQQPGQSLTLIATANQGSEATYESGFVIDKFPISRPNLTFSTLTVSNMSPEDSSIYLCSVETGEMHGYTFGSGTRLTVV.

The gene calls are TRBV16 and TRBJ2-5; TRBD1 aligns across 7 bases. This CDR3 spans 14 amino acids. CDR1 is KGHSY and CDR2 is FQNENV in the germline V gene. The V gene end was trimmed by 4 bases and the J gene end by 5 bases; junction bases not matched to a gene: 7. The CDR3 spells CASSRQGVRETQYF. CDR3 sequence (DNA): TGTGCCAGCAGCCGCCAGGGGGTCCGGGAGACCCAGTACTTC. Drawing the rest from reference TRBV16 and TRBJ2-5, the complete variable domain is GEEVAQTPKHLVRGEGQKAKLYCAPIKGHSYVFWYQQVLKNEFKFLISFQNENVFDETGMPKERFSAKCLPNSPCSLEIQATKLEDSAVYFCASSRQGVRETQYFGPGTRLLVL.

This clonotype was seen more than once but under ten times. V is TRBV9 and J is TRBJ2-1; D may be TRBD1 (6 bases). From germline, CDR1 is SGDLS and CDR2 YYNGEE. CDR3 length equals 15 residues. The V end was cut by 4 bases, the J end by 9 bases, with 20 bases between. This CDR3 reads CASSQTQGWVGEQFF. For the CDR3, the DNA is TGTGCCAGCAGCCAAACCCAGGGGTGGGTTGGTGAGCAGTTCTTC.

This clonotype was found a few times. The chain couples TRBV10-3 to TRBJ2-7, with D perhaps matching TRBD1 (6 bases). Deletions cut 4 bases from V and 4 bases from J, with 11 bases between. The CDR3 extends over 13 amino acids. CDR1 and CDR2 from the germline V gene are ENHRY and SYGVKD. This CDR3 reads CAISVHREYEQYF. Written as DNA, the CDR3 is TGTGCCATCAGTGTTCACAGGGAATACGAGCAGTACTTC.

The genes are TRBV15 and TRBJ2-7, with TRBD2 matching 7 bases. The V gene's germline CDR1 is LNHNV and CDR2 YYDKDF (reference sequence). The junction had 1 base not matched to a gene; V was cut back by 0 bases and J by 2 bases. The CDR3 spans 14 residues. The CDR3 spells CATSREAGTYEQYF. The CDR3 nucleotides are TGTGCCACCAGCAGAGAAGCGGGGACCTACGAGCAGTACTTC.

This chain uses TRBV20-1 with TRBJ2-4, with 7 bases fitting TRBD2. V shed 6 bases and J 0 bases; nucleotides not matched to a gene: 11. CDR1 is DFQATT and CDR2 is SNEGSKA in the germline V gene (reference sequence). The CDR3 spans 16 residues. CDR3 in DNA: TGCAGTGCCGATACTGGGAGGGTCCCAGCCAAAAACATTCAGTACTTC. It is translated as CSADTGRVPAKNIQYF.

The chain joins TRBV12-3 or TRBV12-4 to TRBJ2-3, with D perhaps TRBD2 (5 bases). The CDR3 loop spans 14 amino acids. The germline V and J ends were trimmed by 7 bases and 2 bases, with 13 bases remaining between them. CDR3 in amino acids: CASKLLGDTDTQYF. DNA of the CDR3: TGTGCCAGCAAGCTCCTCGGGGACACAGATACGCAGTATTTT.

CDR3: CASSWTGTGNQPQHF. The CDR3 DNA sequence: TGTGCCAGCAGCTGGACCGGGACAGGTAATCAGCCCCAGCATTTT. This rearrangement joins TRBV5-6 to TRBJ1-5, with 8 bases identical to TRBD1. Germline assignment: CDR1 SGHDT and CDR2 YYEEEE. Trimming removed 3 bases from V and 4 bases from J; junction bases left unmatched: 6. There are 15 residues in the CDR3.

The rearrangement joins TRBV7-9 to TRBJ2-1; 9 bases map to TRBD1. V lost 0 bases, J lost 9 bases, and 15 bases stayed unmatched. This CDR3 has 18 amino acids. Germline V gives CDR1 SEHNR, CDR2 FQNEAQ (reference sequence). CDR3 in amino acids: CASSLASQPYRGRLEQFF. CDR3 coding DNA: TGTGCCAGCAGCTTAGCTTCACAACCTTACAGGGGGCGACTTGAGCAGTTCTTC.

The rearrangement links TRBV7-2 to TRBJ1-2; 7 nucleotides align to TRBD1. J lost 7 bases, V lost 1 base, and 9 bases had no gene match. The CDR3 sequence is 15 residues long. Germline V lookup: CDR1 SGHTA, CDR2 FQGNSA. The CDR3 DNA is TGTGCCAGCAGCTTAGAAGAGGGGGCGAGAGTTGGCTACACCTTC. Protein: CASSLEEGARVGYTF.

The chain joins TRBV4-2 to TRBJ2-7, with 9 bases matching TRBD1. The CDR3 is 15 amino acids. In germline, CDR1 is LGHNA, CDR2 YNFKEQ. The trim removed 3 bases at V and 3 bases at J, leaving 6 bases unmatched. CDR3 amino acids: CASSQTGQGGYEQYF. The CDR3 nucleotides read TGTGCCAGCAGCCAGACGGGACAGGGTGGCTACGAGCAGTACTTC.

The chain recombines TRBV12-3 or TRBV12-4 with TRBJ2-1; the D gene is possibly TRBD1 (5 bases). The CDR3 length is 15 residues. V was trimmed by 4 bases and J by 7 bases, leaving 17 bases between them. The CDR3 sequence is CASSSLSWGGNEQFF. CDR3 nucleotides: TGTGCCAGCAGTTCCCTTAGCTGGGGCGGAAATGAGCAGTTCTTC.

Only a few counts were recorded for this clonotype. This chain uses TRBV12-3 or TRBV12-4 with TRBJ2-7; D remains ambiguous. V gave up 5 bases and J gave up 0 bases, with 11 bases separating them. This CDR3 is 14 amino acids long. The CDR3 is CASSPTRYSYEQYF. The CDR3 DNA reads as TGTGCCAGCAGTCCAACACGGTACTCCTACGAGCAGTACTTC.

This clonotype showed up just a few times. This rearrangement joins TRBV5-5 to TRBJ1-1, with a tentative D call TRBD1 (5 bases). V was trimmed by 1 base and J by 3 bases, leaving 13 bases between them. The CDR3 covers 15 residues. Germline lookup yields CDR1 SGHKS and CDR2 YYEKEE (reference sequence). CDR3 loop: CASSLFGGVDTEAFF. In DNA form, the CDR3 reads TGTGCCAGCAGCTTGTTCGGGGGGGTGGACACTGAAGCTTTCTTT. Complete variable domain (other parts from reference TRBV5-5 and TRBJ1-1): DAGVTQSPTHLIKTRGQQVTLRCSPISGHKSVSWYQQVLGQGPQFIFQYYEKEERGRGNFPDRFSARQFPNYSSELNVNALLLGDSALYLCASSLFGGVDTEAFFGQGTRLTVV.